This T cell receptor (beta chain) was captured by sequencing in a study of cytomegalovirus exposure and HLA in healthy donors. General observations from the study: In the 120 or so validation repertoires, roughly 94% of cluster scores exceeded 0, per a later analysis. A few of the chains that were CMV-associated were confirmed in vitro to be specific for CMV antigens.

CDR1 MGHDK and CDR2 SYGVNS come from the germline V gene. The CDR3 loop spans 17 amino acids. V lost 4 bases and J lost 7; bases outside the gene matches: 15. As concerns this clone: Its antigen is not known.

Method: immunoSEQ multiplex PCR; TCRdb's copy keeps in-frame clones and lacks some. The repertoire consists of more than 300,000 clones, with just over 85% occurring once and the leading ten covering under 0.95%. The sample comprised PBMCs. This TCR was sampled from a woman in her late teens or twenties in good health and CMV-seronegative. This chain uses TRBV25-1 with TRBJ2-3, with 9 bases lining up with TRBD1. CDR3 in DNA: TGTGCCAGCAGTGGAGTGACCCGGGACAGGGTGTCGAATACGCAGTATTTT. Translation: CASSGVTRDRVSNTQYF.